The 7 T cell receptor beta chains below come from one sample, sequenced in a study of T cell changes during pregnancy in multiple sclerosis. Here immunoSEQ multiplex PCR was the method, and the copy in TCRdb shows in-frame clones only, minus some. The repertoire holds approximately 100,000 clones, approximately 91% seen once, with 2.5% to 3.5% in the top ten. Sequenced here: peripheral blood, sampled in the second trimester of pregnancy. The receptors stem from a female donor with multiple sclerosis, enrolled in a pregnancy study.

This clone was detected a few times. The chain couples TRBV19 to TRBJ1-1; no clear D gene. V was cut by 3 bases and J by 2 bases, with 10 bases left in between. Germline V lookup: CDR1 LNHDA, CDR2 SQIVND (reference sequence). This CDR3 spans 14 amino acids. CDR3 coding DNA: TGTGCCAGTAGTATGGGCGGGCCCAACACTGAAGCTTTCTTT. Translating it yields CASSMGGPNTEAFF. The complete variable domain, with remaining parts taken from reference TRBV19 and TRBJ1-1, reads DGGITQSPKYLFRKEGQNVTLSCEQNLNHDAMYWYRQDPGQGLRLIYYSQIVNDFQKGDIAEGYSVSREKKESFPLTVTSAQKNPTAFYLCASSMGGPNTEAFFGQGTRLTVV.

The chain is built from TRBV7-9 and TRBJ2-7; 9 bases map to TRBD2. The V segment lost 5 bases and the J segment 0 bases; nucleotides outside the gene matches: 8. This CDR3 contains 16 residues. Germline V gene sequence: CDR1 SEHNR, CDR2 FQNEAQ (reference sequence). CDR3: CASSPSTSGFSYEQYF. The CDR3 DNA reads TGTGCCAGCAGCCCCTCGACTAGCGGCTTCTCCTACGAGCAGTACTTC.

The CDR3 is CASSLLALAGVQETQYF. In DNA, the CDR3 is TGTGCCAGCAGTTTACTAGCCCTGGCGGGAGTCCAAGAGACCCAGTACTTC. V is TRBV27 and J is TRBJ2-5; TRBD2 matches 7 bases. Germline CDR1 MNHEY, CDR2 SMNVEV (reference sequence). This CDR3 has 17 residues. The junction had 10 bases not matched to a gene; V was cut back by 2 bases and J by 1 base.

The rearrangement joins TRBV5-4 to TRBJ1-2; D is undetermined. Trimming shortened V by 3 bases and J by 2 bases, and 14 bases separated the two germline ends. Germline V gene sequence: CDR1 SGHNT, CDR2 YYREEE (reference sequence). The CDR3 sequence is 15 residues long. The CDR3 loop reads CASSSAGSWNYGYTF. CDR3 DNA sequence: TGTGCCAGCAGCTCCGCAGGCTCATGGAACTATGGCTACACCTTC.

This clone was counted a few times. V and J are TRBV5-6 and TRBJ1-2; 7 bases agree with TRBD1. Trimming at V came to 6 bases and at J to 4 bases, leaving 9 bases not matched to a gene. The CDR3 has 14 amino acids. Germline V lookup: CDR1 SGHDT, CDR2 YYEEEE. DNA of the CDR3: TGTGCCAGCAACCCGACAGGGAAGAGCTATGGCTACACCTTC. This encodes CASNPTGKSYGYTF.

This clone was seen once. The chain links TRBV19 to TRBJ1-2; weak D call: TRBD1 (5 bases). CDR3 length equals 16 residues. Germline V CDR1 and CDR2: LNHDA, SQIVND (reference sequence). Trimming removed 0 bases from V and 0 bases from J, with 11 bases in between. The CDR3 protein is CASSIEGQNPNYGYTF. CDR3 DNA sequence: TGTGCCAGTAGTATAGAGGGGCAGAATCCTAACTATGGCTACACCTTC.

J is TRBJ2-2 and V is TRBV19; 7 bases fit TRBD1. J lost 1 base, V lost 7 bases, and 6 bases had no gene match. The CDR3 is 15 amino acids. Germline values: CDR1 LNHDA, CDR2 SQIVND (reference sequence). This CDR3 is CASNQGQENTGELFF. In DNA form, the CDR3 reads TGTGCCAGTAACCAAGGACAGGAGAACACCGGGGAGCTGTTTTTT. The whole variable domain, remainder taken from reference TRBV19 and TRBJ2-2, is DGGITQSPKYLFRKEGQNVTLSCEQNLNHDAMYWYRQDPGQGLRLIYYSQIVNDFQKGDIAEGYSVSREKKESFPLTVTSAQKNPTAFYLCASNQGQENTGELFFGEGSRLTVL.